These T cell receptor beta chains were read from a single sample in a study of blood T cell repertoires in COVID-19. Assay: immunoSEQ multiplex PCR; the TCRdb copy retains only in-frame clones and omits some. The profile shows fewer than 200,000 clones, roughly 85% of them singletons. The source material was peripheral blood. The origin of the receptors is a man in his sixties with active or convalescent COVID-19. The CDR3 runs from the conserved cysteine through the conserved F or W. The D gene is left open where the match is weak. Expanded clones are given a class, and other clones once, few, many or no size at all.

V gene	CDR3 length	D gene	clone size	J gene	CDR3 DNA	CDR3 protein
TRBV21-1	15	.	.	TRBJ1-2	TGTGCCAGCAGCGGACAGGGGGCGTCGGACTATGGCTACACCTTC	CASSGQGASDYGYTF
TRBV5-1	14	.	.	TRBJ1-6	TGCGCCAGCAGCTCCGGGTCCAATAATTCACCCCTCCACTTT	CASSSGSNNSPLHF
TRBV5-1	15	.	once	TRBJ2-3	TGCGCCAGCAGCTTGGCCAGGGATAACACAGATACGCAGTATTTT	CASSLARDNTDTQYF
TRBV5-1	15	.	.	TRBJ2-1	TGCGCCAGCAGCTTGGGCGGGGCACAATACAATGAGCAGTTCTTC	CASSLGGAQYNEQFF
TRBV7-8	16	TRBD1	.	TRBJ1-5	TGTGCCAGCAGCTTACGGGACAGCCAACCAGGGCAGCCCCAGCATTTT	CASSLRDSQPGQPQHF
TRBV6-2/TRBV6-3	12	.	.	TRBJ1-5	TGTGCCAGCAGCTCACCCGCTCGGGCCCAGCATTTT	CASSSPARAQHF
TRBV9	14	.	.	TRBJ1-1	TGTGCCAGCAGCCTTAGTGGGCAGAACACTGAAGCTTTCTTT	CASSLSGQNTEAFF
TRBV20-1	13	TRBD1	.	TRBJ2-7	TGCAGTGCTAGTCCCGGGACAGGGAGTCTGCAGTACTTC	CSASPGTGSLQYF
TRBV30	13	.	.	TRBJ2-2	TGTGCCTGGAGTGTATATTCTTCCGGGGAGCTGTTTTTT	CAWSVYSSGELFF
TRBV5-8	15	.	many	TRBJ2-7	TGTGCCAGCAGCTTCTCATTTCTAATTAACCGCGAGCAGTACTTC	CASSFSFLINREQYF
TRBV11-2	17	.	.	TRBJ1-2	TGTGCCAGCAGCCCTGCCCCATCCAGGGTCCTTATCGGTGGCTACACCTTC	CASSPAPSRVLIGGYTF
TRBV12-3/TRBV12-4	13	.	.	TRBJ2-7	TGTGCCAGCAGTTTAGCAGGGGCCTACGAGCAGTACTTC	CASSLAGAYEQYF
TRBV19	13	.	.	TRBJ1-1	TGTGCCAGTAGTCCCCGGGGGGAATTGGAAGCTTTCTTT	CASSPRGELEAFF
TRBV6-5	15	.	.	TRBJ1-6	TGTGCCAGCAGGACTAGGGACCTAATTAATTCACCCCTCCACTTT	CASRTRDLINSPLHF
TRBV5-6	14	.	.	TRBJ1-5	TGTGCCAGCAGCTTGGTAGATAGCAATCAGCCCCAGCATTTT	CASSLVDSNQPQHF
TRBV6-5	16	TRBD2	.	TRBJ2-7	TGTGCCAGCAGTTACTCCGGGGGGGCGAGCTCCTACGAGCAGTACTTC	CASSYSGGASSYEQYF
TRBV2	15	TRBD1	.	TRBJ2-2	TGTGCCAGCAGTGTGGCAGGGGGCAACACCGGGGAGCTGTTTTTT	CASSVAGGNTGELFF
TRBV5-1	17	.	.	TRBJ2-6	TGCGCCAGCAGCTTGGCCCCCTGGACAGCTGGGGCCAACGTCCTGACTTTC	CASSLAPWTAGANVLTF
TRBV6-5	15	.	.	TRBJ1-1	TGTGCCAGCAGTTACTCGAATTCAGGGGCTGGTGAAGCTTTCTTT	CASSYSNSGAGEAFF
TRBV6-6	15	.	.	TRBJ1-5	TGTGCCAGCAGTCAGAGTCGAACCAGCAATCAGCCCCAGCATTTT	CASSQSRTSNQPQHF
TRBV5-4	15	TRBD2	few	TRBJ2-3	TGTGCCAGCAGCTTGGGAAGCGGGGGAACAGATACGCAGTATTTT	CASSLGSGGTDTQYF
TRBV6-5	14	TRBD1	few	TRBJ2-2	TGTGCCAGCAGGACAGGGGGCGCGGACGGGGAGCTGTTTTTT	CASRTGGADGELFF
TRBV6-6	15	TRBD1	.	TRBJ2-2	TGTGCCAGTACCAACAGGGGTCTGAACACCGGGGAGCTGTTTTTT	CASTNRGLNTGELFF
TRBV15	19	.	.	TRBJ2-3	TGTGCCACCAGCACCCCCCGGGGGCGGGGGCCCAAAGGCACAGATACGCAGTATTTT	CATSTPRGRGPKGTDTQYF
TRBV7-6	16	TRBD1	.	TRBJ1-6	TGTGCCAGCAGCCTTACGACAGGGCGGGATAATTCACCCCTCCACTTT	CASSLTTGRDNSPLHF
TRBV28	14	TRBD2	once	TRBJ2-5	TGTGCCAGCAAACCTAGCGGGGGGGCGGAGACCCAGTACTTC	CASKPSGGAETQYF
TRBV7-9	15	TRBD2	.	TRBJ2-5	TGTGCCAGCAGCACCACCTCTAGCGGGGTTGAGACCCAGTACTTC	CASSTTSSGVETQYF
TRBV19	16	.	.	TRBJ1-1	TGTGCCAGCTCCTCGGTAGGCAAGGGGTGGAACACTGAAGCTTTCTTT	CASSSVGKGWNTEAFF
TRBV27	13	.	.	TRBJ1-5	TGTGCCAGCGGTACCGTACTTAATCAGCCCCAGCATTTT	CASGTVLNQPQHF
TRBV6-1	14	.	.	TRBJ1-2	TGTGCCAGCAGTGAATCGTCAGGGATCTATGGCTACACCTTC	CASSESSGIYGYTF
TRBV11-2	15	TRBD2	.	TRBJ2-5	TGTGCCAGCGGCCAAGGGACTAGCGGAGGAGAGACCCAGTACTTC	CASGQGTSGGETQYF
TRBV10-2	13	TRBD1	.	TRBJ2-3	TGCGCCAGCAGTGAGGAACCAGGGGGTACGCAGTATTTT	CASSEEPGGTQYF
TRBV2	13	.	.	TRBJ2-7	TGTGCCAGCACCAGGGACTTATTCTACGAGCAGTACTTC	CASTRDLFYEQYF
TRBV4-1	15	TRBD1	many	TRBJ2-1	TGCGCCAGCAGCCCCTGGACAGGAAAAAACAATGAGCAGTTCTTC	CASSPWTGKNNEQFF
TRBV2	11	.	few	TRBJ2-7	TGTGCCAGCAGTGAATTGAGTGAGCAGTACTTC	CASSELSEQYF
TRBV5-5	15	.	.	TRBJ1-2	TGTGCCAGCAGCTTATATCTCCAGGGGACCTATGGCTACACCTTC	CASSLYLQGTYGYTF
TRBV27	12	.	.	TRBJ1-2	TGTGCCAGCAGTAGCGGGGGCTATGGCTACACCTTC	CASSSGGYGYTF
TRBV12-3/TRBV12-4	13	.	.	TRBJ1-4	TGCGCCATCACAGGGAACAGAAATGAAAAACTGTTTTTT	CAITGNRNEKLFF
TRBV7-2	14	TRBD1	once	TRBJ1-2	TGTGCCAGCAGCCGGAGGACAGGGATAGATGGCTACACCTTC	CASSRRTGIDGYTF
TRBV4-2	15	.	.	TRBJ2-2	TGTGCCAGCAGCCACGTAGAACCCGTGATCGGGGAGCTGTTTTTT	CASSHVEPVIGELFF
TRBV5-1	15	.	once	TRBJ1-5	TGCGCCAGCAGCCCAGGGATACCTAGCAATCAGCCCCAGCATTTT	CASSPGIPSNQPQHF
TRBV28	14	.	.	TRBJ2-2	TGTGCCAGCAGACGGACAGCGAACACCGGGGAGCTGTTTTTT	CASRRTANTGELFF
TRBV5-8	15	.	once	TRBJ2-6	TGTGCCAGCAGCCAGAGGGGGTTCGGGGCCAACGTCCTGACTTTC	CASSQRGFGANVLTF
TRBV5-4	14	TRBD1	.	TRBJ2-1	TGTGCCAGCAGCCCTCCACAGGGGGCGAATGAGCAGTTCTTC	CASSPPQGANEQFF
TRBV2	13	TRBD1	.	TRBJ1-1	TGTGCCAGCAGTCGAAGGACAGGTACTGAAGCTTTCTTT	CASSRRTGTEAFF
TRBV19	16	.	.	TRBJ1-1	TGTGCCAGTAGTACTACTTTAGGACAGAGGTACACTGAAGCTTTCTTT	CASSTTLGQRYTEAFF
TRBV6-1	15	TRBD1	.	TRBJ1-2	TGTGCCAGCAGTGAAGCTGGGACAGGGGCTACCGGCTACACCTTC	CASSEAGTGATGYTF
TRBV9	15	.	.	TRBJ2-1	TGTGCCAGCAGCGCAGAATTCGGGGTGTACAATGAGCAGTTCTTC	CASSAEFGVYNEQFF
TRBV5-1	17	TRBD2	.	TRBJ2-3	TGCGCCAGCAGCTGGACTAGCGGGGGAGCTAGCACAGATACGCAGTATTTT	CASSWTSGGASTDTQYF